Listed below are T cell receptor beta chains from one sample, sequenced in a study of shared clonotypes between healthy human individuals. The protocol was immunoSEQ multiplex PCR, while the TCRdb copy is restricted to in-frame clones and leaves out a portion. The sample lists about 1.1 million clones, roughly 80% occurring once. The sequencing sample was made of memory CD4+ T cells from PBMCs. The receptors originated from a man younger than 35 in good health. Some clones in this sample may be carry-over from other donors' samples. The CDR3 runs from the conserved cysteine through the conserved F or W. D genes are given only for firm matches. Not every row has a clone size; where given, it reads once, few, many or a size class.

D,V,size,J,CDR3,DNA
-,TRBV28,-,TRBJ2-7,CASSLGANYEQYF,TGTGCCAGCAGTTTAGGGGCGAACTACGAGCAGTACTTC
-,TRBV23-1,-,TRBJ1-1,CASSQHGGNTEAFF,TGCGCCAGCAGTCAACACGGGGGAAACACTGAAGCTTTCTTT
-,TRBV19,-,TRBJ2-7,CASSTTGGAYEQYF,TGTGCCAGTAGTACTACAGGGGGGGCCTACGAGCAGTACTTC
-,TRBV19,few,TRBJ1-2,CASSIVGRNNYTF,TGTGCCAGTAGTATAGTTGGACGGAATAACTACACCTTC
-,TRBV2,few,TRBJ1-3,CASNPGGGTGNTIYF,TGTGCCAGCAACCCTGGAGGGGGAACTGGAAACACCATATATTTT
-,TRBV14,-,TRBJ1-1,CASSHSLNTEAFF,TGTGCCAGCAGCCATTCGTTGAACACTGAAGCTTTCTTT
-,TRBV7-9,-,TRBJ1-5,CASSLEGSGNQPQHF,TGTGCCAGCAGCTTAGAGGGTAGTGGCAATCAGCCCCAGCATTTT
TRBD1,TRBV20-1,-,TRBJ2-7,CSAGQVYEQYF,TGCAGTGCCGGACAGGTTTACGAGCAGTACTTC
TRBD1,TRBV6-1,-,TRBJ1-1,CASSDGGTGNTEAFF,TGTGCCAGCAGTGACGGGGGGACAGGGAACACTGAAGCTTTCTTT
-,TRBV5-1,-,TRBJ2-3,CASSSPSGADTQYF,TGCGCCAGCAGCTCGCCCTCGGGGGCAGATACGCAGTATTTT
-,TRBV2,few,TRBJ1-1,CASSVRSEAFF,TGTGCCAGCAGTGTTCGCAGTGAAGCTTTCTTT
-,TRBV28,-,TRBJ2-7,CASSRGGPFYYEQYF,TGTGCCAGCAGTCGCGGAGGTCCCTTTTACTACGAGCAGTACTTC
-,TRBV6-6,-,TRBJ2-1,CASSLDLYNEQFF,TGTGCCAGCAGCCTCGACCTGTACAATGAGCAGTTCTTC
-,TRBV9,once,TRBJ2-7,CASSSRPESTPEQYF,TGTGCCAGCAGCTCTCGTCCAGAATCTACGCCTGAGCAGTACTTC
-,TRBV9,-,TRBJ2-6,CASSVPAGANVLTF,TGTGCCAGCAGCGTCCCTGCTGGGGCCAACGTCCTGACTTTC
-,TRBV7-2,-,TRBJ1-2,CASSFGAAGSGYTF,TGTGCCAGCAGCTTTGGTGCGGCAGGGAGTGGCTACACCTTC
TRBD1,TRBV5-1,-,TRBJ1-2,CASSLGHDTGAGGYTF,TGCGCCAGCAGCTTGGGGCATGACACAGGGGCAGGTGGCTACACCTTC
TRBD2,TRBV6-5,many,TRBJ2-1,CASRLAGGPYNEQFF,TGTGCCAGCAGGCTAGCGGGAGGGCCCTACAATGAGCAGTTCTTC
-,TRBV5-1,-,TRBJ1-4,CASSDPQGNEKLFF,TGCGCCAGCAGCGACCCCCAGGGGAATGAAAAACTGTTTTTT
-,TRBV19,few,TRBJ1-5,CASSIRNQPQHF,TGTGCCAGTAGTATCCGAAATCAGCCCCAGCATTTT
TRBD1,TRBV6-1,-,TRBJ1-2,CASRNYYRGPYGYTF,TGTGCCAGCAGGAACTACTACAGGGGGCCCTATGGCTACACCTTC
-,TRBV5-1,-,TRBJ2-3,CASSSDSGADTQYF,TGCGCCAGCAGCTCGGACAGTGGCGCAGATACGCAGTATTTT
-,TRBV9,-,TRBJ2-2,CASSVRPDLHRVAGATGELFF,TGTGCCAGCAGCGTAAGGCCGGACTTGCACAGGGTTGCGGGAGCAACCGGGGAGCTGTTTTTT
-,TRBV2,-,TRBJ2-7,CASSQGIYEQYF,TGTGCCAGCAGCCAGGGCATCTACGAGCAGTACTTC
TRBD1,TRBV28,-,TRBJ1-5,CASSRGTGYEPQHF,TGTGCCAGCAGTCGGGGGACAGGGTACGAGCCCCAGCATTTT
-,TRBV7-8,-,TRBJ2-1,CASSLADLSYNEQFF,TGTGCCAGCAGCTTAGCGGACCTGTCCTACAATGAGCAGTTCTTC
-,TRBV7-2,-,TRBJ1-2,CASSPSRGGGGYTF,TGTGCCAGCAGCCCCAGCAGGGGCGGGGGTGGCTACACCTTC
-,TRBV27,-,TRBJ1-2,CASSLSGQALYGYTF,TGTGCCAGCAGTTTATCCGGGCAGGCCCTCTATGGCTACACCTTC
-,TRBV28,-,TRBJ1-1,CASRLRPNQAFF,TGTGCCAGCAGACTCAGACCAAACCAAGCTTTCTTT
-,TRBV7-2,-,TRBJ2-4,CASSRDSSIAKNIQYF,TGTGCCAGCAGCCGGGACTCCTCTATAGCCAAAAACATTCAGTACTTC
TRBD1,TRBV9,-,TRBJ1-2,CASSLGQGDYGYTF,TGTGCCAGCAGCTTAGGACAGGGGGACTATGGCTACACCTTC
TRBD1,TRBV15,many,TRBJ2-7,CATSRTGANYEQYF,TGTGCCACCAGCAGGACAGGGGCGAACTACGAGCAGTACTTC
-,TRBV7-9,-,TRBJ1-5,CASDRGNSNQPQHF,TGTGCCAGCGACCGCGGGAATAGCAATCAGCCCCAGCATTTT
-,TRBV21-1,-,TRBJ2-3,CASSKTWLADASTDTQYF,TGTGCCAGCAGCAAAACTTGGCTAGCGGATGCGAGCACAGATACGCAGTATTTT
TRBD1,TRBV28,-,TRBJ2-7,CASSNSGTGGYEQYF,TGTGCCAGCAGTAACTCCGGGACAGGGGGGTACGAGCAGTACTTC
-,TRBV7-2,-,TRBJ2-1,CASSLGRVTYNEQFF,TGTGCCAGCAGCTTAGGGCGGGTGACCTACAATGAGCAGTTCTTC
-,TRBV29-1,few,TRBJ1-1,CSVVPRTEAFF,TGCAGCGTTGTACCCCGCACTGAAGCTTTCTTT
TRBD2,TRBV9,-,TRBJ2-2,CASRVLAGGPGELFF,TGTGCCAGCCGTGTTCTAGCGGGAGGCCCCGGGGAGCTGTTTTTT
-,TRBV7-2,-,TRBJ1-5,CASSLAADGSNQPQHF,TGTGCCAGCAGCTTAGCGGCGGACGGGAGCAATCAGCCCCAGCATTTT
TRBD2,TRBV15,-,TRBJ2-3,CATTNSGTDTQYF,TGTGCCACCACCAATAGCGGGACAGATACGCAGTATTTT
TRBD2,TRBV12-5,-,TRBJ2-3,CASAFGLADRDTQYF,TGTGCTAGTGCCTTCGGACTAGCGGACCGAGATACGCAGTATTTT
TRBD2,TRBV28,once,TRBJ2-7,CASSVPLPGRAFGYEQYF,TGTGCCAGCAGCGTTCCCCTCCCCGGGAGGGCCTTCGGCTACGAGCAGTACTTC
-,TRBV28,-,TRBJ2-7,CASRISSGLYEQYF,TGTGCCAGCAGGATTTCGTCGGGGCTCTACGAGCAGTACTTC
TRBD1,TRBV9,few,TRBJ1-1,CASSMTGSNTEAFF,TGTGCCAGCAGCATGACAGGGAGCAACACTGAAGCTTTCTTT
-,TRBV12-5,-,TRBJ1-1,CASGTMDGYEAFF,TGTGCTAGTGGGACGATGGACGGATATGAAGCTTTCTTT
-,TRBV28,-,TRBJ2-7,CASSLFGNEQYF,TGTGCCAGCAGTTTATTCGGAAACGAGCAGTACTTC